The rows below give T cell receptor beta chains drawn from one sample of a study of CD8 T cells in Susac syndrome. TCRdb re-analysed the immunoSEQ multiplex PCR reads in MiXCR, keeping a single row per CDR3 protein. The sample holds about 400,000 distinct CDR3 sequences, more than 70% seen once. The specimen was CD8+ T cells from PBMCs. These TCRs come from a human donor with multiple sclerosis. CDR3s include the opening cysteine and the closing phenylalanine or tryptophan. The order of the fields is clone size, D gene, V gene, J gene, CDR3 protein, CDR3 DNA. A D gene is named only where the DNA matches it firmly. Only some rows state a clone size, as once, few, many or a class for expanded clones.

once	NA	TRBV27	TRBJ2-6	CASSSDAQLSGANVLTF	TGTGCCAGCAGTTCCGATGCCCAACTCTCTGGGGCCAACGTCCTGACTTTC
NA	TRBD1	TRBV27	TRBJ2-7	CASRPGTGIYEQYF	TGTGCCAGCAGGCCCGGGACAGGGATCTACGAGCAGTACTTC
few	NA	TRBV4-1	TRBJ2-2	CASSQGVSGELFF	TGCGCCAGCAGCCAAGGGGTTTCCGGGGAGCTGTTTTTT
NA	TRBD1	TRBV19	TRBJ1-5	CASSMLAGGDQPQHF	TGTGCCAGTAGTATGTTGGCAGGGGGAGATCAGCCCCAGCATTTT
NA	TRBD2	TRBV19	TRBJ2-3	CASSGRRGGPDTQYF	TGTGCCAGTAGTGGAAGGCGGGGGGGCCCGGATACGCAGTATTTT
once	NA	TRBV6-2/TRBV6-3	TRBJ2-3	CASSHQGSGADTQYF	TGTGCCAGCAGCCACCAGGGCTCGGGCGCAGATACGCAGTATTTT
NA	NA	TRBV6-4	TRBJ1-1	CASTRTAQNTEAFF	TGTGCCAGCACCAGGACAGCACAGAACACTGAAGCTTTCTTT
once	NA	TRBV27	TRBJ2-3	CASRGLEPRLSDTQYF	TGTGCCAGCAGAGGACTGGAGCCGAGGTTATCAGATACGCAGTATTTT
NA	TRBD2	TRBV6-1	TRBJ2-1	CASTPLAGEGDEQFF	TGTGCCAGCACCCCACTAGCGGGAGAAGGCGATGAGCAGTTCTTC
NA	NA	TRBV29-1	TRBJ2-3	CSVDGTPSSTDTQYF	TGCAGCGTTGACGGGACCCCGTCTAGCACAGATACGCAGTATTTT
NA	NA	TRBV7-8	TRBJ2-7	CATRGYGAYEQYF	TGTGCCACAAGGGGATACGGGGCCTACGAGCAGTACTTC
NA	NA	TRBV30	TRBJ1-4	CAWSALGSGVNEKLFF	TGTGCCTGGAGTGCGTTGGGGTCGGGAGTGAATGAAAAACTGTTTTTT
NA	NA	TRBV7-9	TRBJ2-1	CASSPERIGYNEQFF	TGTGCCAGCAGCCCAGAGAGGATAGGGTACAATGAGCAGTTCTTC
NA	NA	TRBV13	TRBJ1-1	CASSLGAPRDTEAFF	TGTGCCAGCAGCTTAGGCGCCCCCAGGGACACTGAAGCTTTCTTT
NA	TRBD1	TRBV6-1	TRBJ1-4	CASSERDRVNEKLFF	TGTGCCAGCAGTGAAAGGGACAGAGTTAATGAAAAACTGTTTTTT
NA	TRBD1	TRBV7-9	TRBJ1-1	CASTLGQVSEAFF	TGTGCCAGCACCTTGGGACAGGTCTCTGAAGCTTTCTTT
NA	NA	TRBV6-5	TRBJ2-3	CASTWGAGDTQYF	TGTGCCAGCACCTGGGGCGCGGGAGATACGCAGTATTTT
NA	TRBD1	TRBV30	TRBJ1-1	CAWSVQGSNTEAFF	TGTGCCTGGAGTGTACAGGGGTCGAACACTGAAGCTTTCTTT
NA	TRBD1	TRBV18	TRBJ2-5	CASSPPDRDPQETQYF	TGTGCCAGCTCACCACCGGACAGGGACCCCCAAGAGACCCAGTACTTC
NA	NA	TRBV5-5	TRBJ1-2	CASSDSIIGYTF	TGTGCCAGCAGCGACTCAATTATTGGCTACACCTTC
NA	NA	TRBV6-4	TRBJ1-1	CASRGKLDTEAFF	TGTGCCAGCAGAGGGAAATTGGACACTGAAGCTTTCTTT
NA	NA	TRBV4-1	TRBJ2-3	CASGEIITDTQYF	TGCGCCAGCGGGGAGATTATCACAGATACGCAGTATTTT